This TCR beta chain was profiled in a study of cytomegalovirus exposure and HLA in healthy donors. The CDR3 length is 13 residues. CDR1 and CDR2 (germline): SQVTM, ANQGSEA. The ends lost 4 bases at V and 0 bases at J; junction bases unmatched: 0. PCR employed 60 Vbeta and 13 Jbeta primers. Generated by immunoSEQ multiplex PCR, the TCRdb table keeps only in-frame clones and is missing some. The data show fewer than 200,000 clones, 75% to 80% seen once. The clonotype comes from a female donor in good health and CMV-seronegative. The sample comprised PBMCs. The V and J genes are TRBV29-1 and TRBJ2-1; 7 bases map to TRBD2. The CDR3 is CSVGGGSYNEQFF. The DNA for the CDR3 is TGCAGCGTTGGCGGGGGCTCCTACAATGAGCAGTTCTTC.